The TCR beta chain described here comes from a study of blood T cell repertoires in COVID-19. Study as a whole: From T cells, B-cell-depleted T cells, or PBMCs came the material, which was cDNA or gDNA.

Trimming took 6 bases from V and 3 from J; bases not matched to a gene: 6. Germline CDR1 reads SNHLY; CDR2 reads FYNNEI. This CDR3 region has 15 residues. TCRdb keeps only in-frame clones here, not all; method: immunoSEQ multiplex PCR. The profile covers about 200,000 clones, with around 80% appearing a single time and about 12% taken by the ten largest. This TCR was recovered from a human donor in a cohort sampled during active COVID-19. The sequenced sample consisted of peripheral blood. J is TRBJ1-4 and V is TRBV2; TRBD1 matches at 8 bases. CDR3 DNA sequence: TGTGCCAGCAGGGCCAACAGGGGGGCTAATGAAAAACTGTTTTTT. Amino acid sequence: CASRANRGANEKLFF.